Presented here are 17 T cell receptor beta chains from one specimen sequenced in a study of cytomegalovirus exposure and HLA in healthy donors. The PCR made use of 60 Vbeta and 13 Jbeta primers. Libraries were prepared by immunoSEQ multiplex PCR; TCRdb keeps only in-frame clonotypes and omits some of them. The sample carries more than 95,000 clones, 83% recorded once. Material for sequencing was PBMCs. The origin of the receptors is a man younger than 35 in good health and CMV-seropositive.

The chain uses TRBV7-8 and TRBJ1-3; D perhaps matches TRBD1 (5 bases). There are 15 residues in the CDR3. V was trimmed by 4 bases and J by 0 bases, leaving 10 bases between them. Germline loops: CDR1 SGHVS, CDR2 FQNEAQ. The CDR3 nucleotides are TGTGCCAGCAGCTCGACAGATGGCTCTGGAAACACCATATATTTT. Translated: CASSSTDGSGNTIYF.

CDR3 in amino acids: CASSFLAGKFYNEQFF. The CDR3 bases are TGTGCCAGCAGCTTTCTAGCGGGGAAGTTCTACAATGAGCAGTTCTTC. The chain recombines TRBV7-9 with TRBJ2-1; 9 bases are shared with TRBD2. This CDR3 has 16 amino acids. Per germline, CDR1 SEHNR and CDR2 FQNEAQ (reference sequence). With V trimmed by 3 bases and J by 3 bases, 6 bases remained unmatched.

The rearrangement uses TRBV28 and TRBJ1-3; no clear D. V lost 6 bases, J lost 2 bases, and 11 bases lay in between. The CDR3 is 14 residues long. Germline V CDR1 and CDR2: MDHEN, SYDVKM. The CDR3 protein is CASRATTAGNTIYF. In nucleotides, the CDR3 is TGTGCCAGCAGAGCCACCACAGCTGGAAACACCATATATTTT.

The chain couples TRBV29-1 to TRBJ2-7, with 7 bases identical to TRBD2. CDR3 length: 13 amino acids. The germline V gene encodes CDR1 SQVTM and CDR2 ANQGSEA. V was clipped by 4 bases and J by 10 bases; unmatched bases: 13. In DNA, the CDR3 is TGCAGCGTTGGACCCTTGGGAGGGAAGGATCAGTACTTC. It codes for CSVGPLGGKDQYF.

A few counts support this clone. This chain joins TRBV5-6 and TRBJ2-6; 10 nucleotides match TRBD2. V was clipped by 2 bases and J by 2 bases; unmatched bases: 7. The germline V gene has CDR1 SGHDT and CDR2 YYEEEE. This CDR3 region has 18 residues. As DNA, the CDR3 is TGTGCCAGCAGCTTTTCCTTTAGCGGGGGGCCTGGGGCCAACGTCCTGACTTTC. It encodes CASSFSFSGGPGANVLTF.

This chain uses TRBV7-9 with TRBJ2-5; 11 bases agree with TRBD2. V shed 2 bases and J 3 bases; nucleotides not matched to a gene: 2. This CDR3 has 15 residues. Germline CDR1 is SEHNR and CDR2 is FQNEAQ (reference sequence). The CDR3, as DNA: TGTGCCAGCAGCTTAACGACTAGCGGGGAAGAGACCCAGTACTTC. Its protein product is CASSLTTSGEETQYF.

The chain has TRBV5-1 and TRBJ2-7, with D uncertain. This CDR3 has 13 amino acids. From germline, CDR1 is SGHRS and CDR2 YFSETQ. V lost 1 base to trimming and J lost 2 bases, with 7 bases between them. Here the CDR3 DNA reads TGCGCCAGCAGCTTGACAGAAGCCTACGAGCAGTACTTC. Translation: CASSLTEAYEQYF.

The chain carries TRBV19 and TRBJ2-6; tentative D call: TRBD1 (6 bases). Trimming took 3 bases from V and 1 from J, leaving 10 bases between them. The CDR3 length is 16 residues. Germline V lookup: CDR1 LNHDA, CDR2 SQIVND (reference sequence). The CDR3 nucleotides are TGTGCCAGTAGTATGGGGGCGCGATCTGGGGCCAACGTCCTGACTTTC. Its protein is CASSMGARSGANVLTF.

On this clone: The same CDR3 is also encoded by other DNA sequences in this sample. The rearrangement joins TRBV9 to TRBJ1-5; D may be TRBD1 (5 bases). This CDR3 contains 14 residues. Germline loops: CDR1 SGDLS, CDR2 YYNGEE. The ends were cut back, 0 bases at V and 3 bases at J, with 7 bases in the middle. CDR3 DNA sequence: TGTGCCAGCAGCGTAGGGGGGGACAATCAGCCCCAGCATTTT. Translation gives CASSVGGDNQPQHF. Based on the CDR3 plus reference TRBV9 and TRBJ1-5, the full variable domain is DSGVTQTPKHLITATGQRVTLRCSPRSGDLSVYWYQQSLDQGLQFLIQYYNGEERAKGNILERFSAQQFPDLHSELNLSSLELGDSALYFCASSVGGDNQPQHFGDGTRLSIL.

This chain joins TRBV6-5 and TRBJ2-7; no definite D call. The CDR3 extends over 11 amino acids. V gave up 6 bases and J gave up 5 bases, with 8 bases separating them. Germline CDR1 MNHEY, CDR2 SVGAGI. This CDR3 reads CASRQSHEQYF. The CDR3 bases are TGTGCCAGCAGACAATCGCACGAGCAGTACTTC.

J is TRBJ2-3 and V is TRBV5-6; no clear D. The germline V and J ends were trimmed by 0 bases and 3 bases, with 2 bases remaining between them. The CDR3 runs 12 residues. Germline V lookup: CDR1 SGHDT, CDR2 YYEEEE. The CDR3 DNA reads as TGTGCCAGCAGCTTGGCAACAGATACGCAGTATTTT. It is translated as CASSLATDTQYF. The full variable domain, rest sourced from reference TRBV5-6 and TRBJ2-3, is DAGVTQSPTHLIKTRGQQVTLRCSPKSGHDTVSWYQQALGQGPQFIFQYYEEEERQRGNFPDRFSGHQFPNYSSELNVNALLLGDSALYLCASSLATDTQYFGPGTRLTVL.

The chain employs TRBV7-6 and TRBJ2-7, with 7 bases matching TRBD1. The CDR3 runs to 15 residues. Losses at the gene ends were 0 bases for V and 4 bases for J; bases not matched to a gene: 6. Germline V gene data show CDR1 as SGHVS and CDR2 as FNYEAQ. As DNA, the CDR3 is TGTGCCAGCAGCTTAGCCCAGGGGGAGATGTACGAGCAGTACTTC. Translating gives CASSLAQGEMYEQYF. Full variable domain (rest looked up from reference TRBV7-6 and TRBJ2-7): GAGVSQSPRYKVTKRGQDVALRCDPISGHVSLYWYRQALGQGPEFLTYFNYEAQQDKSGLPNDRFSAERPEGSISTLTIQRTEQRDSAMYRCASSLAQGEMYEQYFGPGTRLTVT.

This clone showed up many times. The chain is built from TRBV6-5 and TRBJ1-1; TRBD1 aligns across 8 bases. The CDR3 is 15 amino acids. Germline V gene sequence: CDR1 MNHEY, CDR2 SVGAGI. V shed 2 bases and J 5 bases; nucleotides not matched to a gene: 7. For the CDR3, the DNA is TGTGCCAGCAGTTACGACCCAACAGGGGGGACTGAAGCTTTCTTT. This sequence encodes CASSYDPTGGTEAFF.

The V and J genes are TRBV6-1 and TRBJ1-2; TRBD1 matches 7 bases. The V and J ends lost 3 bases and 1 base, in that order; junction bases with no gene match: 8. CDR3 length equals 16 residues. The V gene's germline CDR1 is MNHNS and CDR2 SASEGT. In nucleotides, the CDR3 is TGTGCCAGCAGTGAGGCTTTCACAGGGGATAACTATGGCTACACCTTC. Its protein product is CASSEAFTGDNYGYTF.

The chain is built from TRBV7-6 and TRBJ2-1, with 10 bases aligning to TRBD2. Looked up from germline, CDR1 is SGHVS and CDR2 is FNYEAQ. The CDR3 consists of 18 residues. The junction had 16 bases not matched to a gene; V was cut back by 5 bases and J by 6 bases. Written as DNA, the CDR3 is TGTGCCAGCAGCCCAGACACGGCTAGCGGGGGTCTTATCAATGAGCAGTTCTTC. It is translated as CASSPDTASGGLINEQFF.

This sequence joins TRBV18 and TRBJ1-1, with 7 bases identical to TRBD1. V dropped 5 bases and J dropped 0; count of bases not matched to a gene: 0. This CDR3 has 13 residues. The germline V gene encodes CDR1 KGHSH and CDR2 LQKENI. The CDR3 DNA is TGTGCCAGCTCAACAGGGGTGAACACTGAAGCTTTCTTT. Translation gives CASSTGVNTEAFF.

The chain has TRBV2 and TRBJ2-7; 7 bases map to TRBD2. V was pared by 4 bases and J by 5 bases, with 5 bases of the junction left unmatched. This CDR3 has 13 amino acids. The germline CDR1 and CDR2 sequences are SNHLY and FYNNEI. CDR3 sequence reads: CASSVTSFHEQYF. DNA for the CDR3: TGTGCCAGCAGTGTGACTAGCTTCCACGAGCAGTACTTC.